The next 21 T cell receptor beta chains were all read from a single sample in a study of blood T cells in healthy people across ages. Then a second PCR, running roughly 7 to 11 cycles, was carried out with a sample-barcoded 5' primer and a J-beta primer mix. Each CDR3 protein gets one entry after TCRdb re-called the 5' RACE reads with MiXCR. Among 800,000 or so distinct CDR3 sequences listed, around 25% were seen once. The same specimen was also included in a second study, on T cells of mothers and their children.

What was sequenced was blood. The receptors stem from a boy aged 5-17 years in good health.

This clonotype was observed a few times. The chain uses TRBV9 and TRBJ2-7, with 11 bases fitting TRBD2. V lost 3 bases, J lost 3 bases, and 2 bases stayed unmatched. The CDR3 spans 14 residues. The V gene's germline CDR1 is SGDLS and CDR2 YYNGEE. In DNA, the CDR3 is TGTGCCAGCAGCGAAACTAGCGGGGGCTACGAGCAGTACTTC. The encoded protein is CASSETSGGYEQYF.

The gene calls are TRBV24-1 and TRBJ1-5; D is unresolved. V lost 5 bases and J 0 bases, leaving 7 bases between the germline ends. The CDR3 loop spans 14 amino acids. The germline V gene encodes CDR1 KGHDR and CDR2 SFDVKD. This CDR3 is CATSATISNQPQHF. The CDR3 region has the DNA TGTGCCACCAGTGCGACCATTAGCAATCAGCCCCAGCATTTT.

This clonotype was found a few times. The chain combines TRBV10-3 with TRBJ2-3, with 13 bases fitting TRBD2. The ends lost 3 bases at V and 2 bases at J; junction bases unmatched: 8. Germline CDR1 and CDR2: ENHRY and SYGVKD. The length of the CDR3 is 18 residues. The DNA for the CDR3 is TGTGCCATCAGTGACCCGGGCGGGACTAGCGGGGACACAGATACGCAGTATTTT. Translation: CAISDPGGTSGDTDTQYF.

The chain has TRBV5-1 and TRBJ1-2; D is undetermined. Trimming removed 4 bases from V and 8 bases from J, with 12 bases in between. The CDR3 consists of 12 residues. Germline V gene sequence: CDR1 SGHRS, CDR2 YFSETQ. The CDR3 loop is CASSLNREGYTF. CDR3 nucleotide sequence: TGCGCCAGCAGCCTCAACCGGGAAGGCTACACCTTC.

J is TRBJ2-7 and V is TRBV2; TRBD2 matches 9 bases. The CDR3 is made up of 11 amino acids. Germline-derived CDR1 and CDR2 are SNHLY and FYNNEI. The junction had 1 base not matched to a gene; V was cut back by 6 bases and J by 7 bases. Here the CDR3 reads CASRLAGEQYF. The CDR3 DNA sequence: TGTGCCAGCAGGCTAGCGGGAGAGCAGTACTTC.

The gene calls are TRBV29-1 and TRBJ2-7; the match to TRBD1 covers 8 bases. The CDR3 is 15 amino acids. Germline trimming cut 4 bases from V and 2 bases from J; bases unmatched to any gene: 10. Germline loops: CDR1 SQVTM, CDR2 ANQGSEA. CDR3 coding DNA: TGCAGCGTTGTTAGTTCGGACAGGGAGACCTACGAGCAGTACTTC. This sequence encodes CSVVSSDRETYEQYF.

This clonotype has more than one count but fewer than ten. The CDR3 DNA follows: TGTGCCTGGATGATTTCAGGGGGCAATACGCAGTATTTT. Protein sequence: CAWMISGGNTQYF. The J gene is TRBJ2-3, the V gene TRBV30; 8 positions agree with TRBD1. The length of the CDR3 is 13 residues. Germline V gene data show CDR1 as GTSNPN and CDR2 as SVGIG (reference sequence). Germline trimming cut 4 bases from V and 7 bases from J; bases unmatched to any gene: 7.

The chain employs TRBV9 and TRBJ2-3; TRBD1 matches at 8 bases. The V and J ends lost 4 bases and 2 bases, in that order; junction bases with no gene match: 6. The germline gives CDR1 SGDLS, CDR2 YYNGEE. This CDR3 comprises 15 residues. CDR3 sequence reads: CASSPRTGNTDTQYF. CDR3 DNA sequence: TGTGCCAGCAGCCCACGGACAGGGAACACAGATACGCAGTATTTT.

This clonotype has a handful of counts. J is TRBJ1-4 and V is TRBV12-3 or TRBV12-4; D not certain. V lost 3 bases, J lost 0 bases, and 8 bases lay in between. CDR3 length: 15 amino acids. The CDR3 spells CASSFRRATNEKLFF. The CDR3 DNA sequence: TGTGCCAGCAGTTTTCGGAGGGCAACTAATGAAAAACTGTTTTTT.

The chain couples TRBV14 to TRBJ2-7, with 10 bases aligning to TRBD1. The V and J ends lost 0 bases and 5 bases, in that order; junction bases with no gene match: 10. The CDR3 length is 17 residues. CDR1 and CDR2 from the germline V gene are SGHDN and FVKESK. CDR3 nucleotides: TGTGCCAGCAGCCAAGATCTCTTGGGACAGGGGTGGCACGAGCAGTACTTC. This translates into CASSQDLLGQGWHEQYF.

The chain recombines TRBV7-6 with TRBJ2-5, with a tentative D call TRBD2 (6 bases). The J call may be wrong; the DNA end is better matched by TRBJ2-1. The CDR3 covers 13 residues. Germline assignment: CDR1 SGHVS and CDR2 FNYEAQ. In DNA form, the CDR3 reads TGTGCCAGCAGCTCGACTAGGATGAGTGAGCAGTTCTTC. Protein: CASSSTRMSEQFF.

This clonotype turned up a few times. V gene TRBV20-1 combines with J gene TRBJ2-1, with TRBD2 matching 10 bases. In germline, CDR1 is DFQATT, CDR2 SNEGSKA (reference sequence). The CDR3 is 13 residues long. This chain's CDR3 is CRTGTSEYNEQFF. The CDR3 nucleotides read TGCAGAACCGGGACTAGCGAGTACAATGAGCAGTTCTTC.

This clonotype was detected a few times. V gene TRBV29-1 combines with J gene TRBJ2-5; TRBD2 matches at 9 bases. J gave up 5 bases and V 4 bases, and 8 bases lay outside the gene matches. The CDR3 contains 14 residues. Germline CDR1 SQVTM, CDR2 ANQGSEA. Here the CDR3 reads CSVVLREGRETQYF. DNA of the CDR3: TGCAGCGTTGTATTGCGGGAGGGCCGTGAGACCCAGTACTTC.

J is TRBJ2-2 and V is TRBV6-2 or TRBV6-3, with D maybe TRBD2 (6 bases). V lost 0 bases, J lost 0 bases, and 8 bases lay in between. Germline V gives CDR1 MNHEY, CDR2 SVGEGT. There are 16 residues in the CDR3. The CDR3 DNA follows: TGTGCCAGCAGTTACTCGGGCGGGACGAACACCGGGGAGCTGTTTTTT. It codes for CASSYSGGTNTGELFF.

This clonotype was found a few times. The chain employs TRBV7-2 and TRBJ2-3; 11 positions match TRBD2. V lost 5 bases and J lost 2; bases outside the gene matches: 3. The CDR3 consists of 15 residues. From germline, CDR1 is SGHTA and CDR2 FQGNSA. The CDR3 bases are TGTACCAGCAGCCTACTAGCGGGGGACACAGATACGCAGTATTTT. The encoded protein is CTSSLLAGDTDTQYF.

This clonotype showed up just a few times. The CDR3 here is CASRGRLATDTQYF. CDR3 bases: TGTGCCAGCAGGGGCCGCCTAGCAACAGATACGCAGTATTTT. The V and J genes are TRBV6-5 and TRBJ2-3; D perhaps matches TRBD2 (5 bases). The V and J ends lost 6 bases and 3 bases respectively, with 13 bases between them. In germline, CDR1 is MNHEY, CDR2 SVGAGI. The CDR3 runs to 14 residues.

In this sample, this clonotype turned up a few times. CDR3 protein: CSAEQGTGQPQHF. CDR3 coding DNA: TGCAGTGCAGAGCAGGGGACGGGTCAGCCCCAGCATTTT. The gene calls are TRBV20-1 and TRBJ1-5, with a tentative D call TRBD1 (6 bases). Germline-derived CDR1 and CDR2 are DFQATT and SNEGSKA (reference sequence). The CDR3 runs 13 residues. Trimming pared 6 bases from V and 6 bases from J, leaving 15 bases between.

This clonotype was detected only a few times. This chain joins TRBV6-5 and TRBJ1-2; D unclear. Between the trimmed V and J ends, which lost 6 bases and 8 bases, there was a span of 13 bases. The CDR3 extends over 12 amino acids. Germline values: CDR1 MNHEY, CDR2 SVGAGI. CDR3 nucleotide sequence: TGTGCCAGCAGGGATCTCACTGGGGGCTACACCTTC. Protein sequence: CASRDLTGGYTF.

This clonotype was seen a few times. One junction end disagrees with the germline gene, perhaps due to a read error. The rearrangement uses TRBV30 and TRBJ1-6; D unresolved. Germline V CDR1 and CDR2: GTSNPN, SVGIG (reference sequence). This CDR3 is built from 13 residues. CDR3: CAWSGDGSSSLHF. CDR3 in DNA: TGTGCCTGGAGCGGCGATGGGAGTTCATCCCTCCACTTT.

The genes are TRBV6-5 and TRBJ1-1; 7 bases are shared with TRBD1. Germline V gives CDR1 MNHEY, CDR2 SVGAGI. V trimming: 3 bases; J trimming: 6 bases; junction bases outside the gene matches: 13. CDR3 length: 16 residues. The CDR3 region has the DNA TGTGCCAGCAGTTATAACGCCCCGTCCACAGGGGCTGAAGCTTTCTTT. It is translated as CASSYNAPSTGAEAFF.

The rearrangement links TRBV20-1 to TRBJ2-1, with 7 bases that match TRBD2. The V and J ends lost 7 bases and 0 bases, in that order; junction bases with no gene match: 9. Germline CDR1 and CDR2: DFQATT and SNEGSKA (reference sequence). This CDR3 spans 15 amino acids. Here the CDR3 reads CSGLAEKSSYNEQFF. The CDR3 region has the DNA TGCAGTGGGCTAGCGGAGAAGAGCTCCTACAATGAGCAGTTCTTC.